Below, 21 T cell receptor beta chains from the same sample are listed, as sequenced in a study of blood T cell repertoires in COVID-19. TCRdb keeps only in-frame clones here, not all; method: immunoSEQ multiplex PCR. The sample lists 90,000 or so clones, approximately 87% seen once, with approximately 10% in the top ten. The sample was peripheral blood. These receptors were collected from a human donor in a cohort sampled during active COVID-19.

The genes are TRBV7-9 and TRBJ2-5; 15 nucleotides agree with TRBD2. V gave up 5 bases and J gave up 3 bases; unmatched junction bases: 7. In germline, CDR1 is SEHNR, CDR2 FQNEAQ (reference sequence). The CDR3 extends over 17 amino acids. The CDR3 is CASSRYWTSGGEETQYF. The CDR3 DNA reads TGTGCCAGCAGCCGATATTGGACTAGCGGGGGGGAAGAGACCCAGTACTTC.

The V gene is TRBV9, the J gene TRBJ2-1; possibly TRBD2 for D (6 bases). In germline, CDR1 is SGDLS, CDR2 YYNGEE. CDR3 size: 14 residues. V was pared by 1 base and J by 7 bases, with 12 bases between. Here the CDR3 DNA reads TGTGCCAGCAGCGTAATACTAGCTGGGAATGAGCAGTTCTTC. Its protein is CASSVILAGNEQFF.

This clone was counted a few times. The same CDR3 also results from other DNA sequences found in this sample. The V and J genes are TRBV29-1 and TRBJ1-2; D might be TRBD1 (6 bases). V lost 3 bases and J 4 bases, leaving 6 bases between the germline ends. Germline V lookup: CDR1 SQVTM, CDR2 ANQGSEA. The CDR3 is 11 amino acids. The CDR3 spells CSVDRGYGYTF. CDR3 DNA: TGCAGCGTTGACAGGGGCTATGGCTACACCTTC.

This chain connects TRBV5-4 to TRBJ2-2; possibly TRBD2 for D (6 bases). CDR1 and CDR2 (germline): SGHNT, YYREEE (reference sequence). Trimming cost V 3 bases and J 6 bases, with 12 bases left between them. CDR3 length equals 14 residues. The CDR3 is CASSSASDPGELFF. CDR3 nucleotide sequence: TGTGCCAGCAGCTCGGCTAGCGATCCCGGGGAGCTGTTTTTT.

The DNA of the CDR3 is TGTGCCAGTAGCACCAGGGACTCGACCCAGCATTTT. It translates to CASSTRDSTQHF. The rearrangement joins TRBV19 to TRBJ1-5, with a possible D match to TRBD1 (5 bases). V gave up 6 bases and J gave up 11 bases, with 14 bases separating them. From germline, CDR1 is LNHDA and CDR2 SQIVND (reference sequence). The CDR3 sequence is 12 residues long.

The J gene is TRBJ1-5, the V gene TRBV5-1; D uncertain. Trimming pared 0 bases from V and 4 bases from J, leaving 5 bases between. CDR3 length: 13 amino acids. Germline values: CDR1 SGHRS, CDR2 YFSETQ. This CDR3 reads CASSLGENQPQHF. CDR3 coding DNA: TGCGCCAGCAGCTTGGGGGAGAATCAGCCCCAGCATTTT.

The rearrangement links TRBV6-5 to TRBJ1-4; D gene uncertain. Per the germline V gene, CDR1 is MNHEY and CDR2 is SVGAGI. This CDR3 is built from 15 residues. V lost 6 bases and J lost 6, with 17 bases in between. The chain's CDR3 is CASSPRSGSDEKLFF. CDR3 nucleotides: TGTGCCAGCAGCCCCAGATCGGGGTCAGATGAAAAACTGTTTTTT.

This clone was counted only a few times. The rearrangement links TRBV5-4 to TRBJ2-7; 9 bases fit TRBD1. The V gene end was trimmed by 4 bases and the J gene end by 3 bases; junction bases not matched to a gene: 8. The length of the CDR3 is 15 residues. Germline CDR1 and CDR2: SGHNT and YYREEE (reference sequence). The CDR3 spells CASSPGGQGSYEQYF. The DNA of the CDR3 is TGTGCCAGCAGCCCGGGGGGACAGGGCAGCTACGAGCAGTACTTC. Variable domain in full (rest from reference TRBV5-4 and TRBJ2-7): ETGVTQSPTHLIKTRGQQVTLRCSSQSGHNTVSWYQQALGQGPQFIFQYYREEENGRGNFPPRFSGLQFPNYSSELNVNALELDDSALYLCASSPGGQGSYEQYFGPGTRLTVT.

The chain uses TRBV7-2 and TRBJ2-7, with 8 bases aligning to TRBD2. Germline CDR1 is SGHTA and CDR2 is FQGNSA. The CDR3 is 13 residues long. Trimming took 2 bases from V and 5 from J; bases not matched to a gene: 2. In nucleotides, the CDR3 is TGTGCCAGCAGCTTATTCGGGGGGGACGAGCAGTACTTC. Amino acids: CASSLFGGDEQYF.

The chain combines TRBV2 with TRBJ2-1, with 7 bases lining up with TRBD2. CDR1 is SNHLY, CDR2 FYNNEI, per germline. Trimming took 11 bases from V and 2 from J; bases not matched to a gene: 6. The CDR3 runs to 13 residues. The CDR3 nucleotides read TGTGCCTCTGGGGAGGGACCCTACAATGAGCAGTTCTTC. Translated: CASGEGPYNEQFF.

This clone occurred once. This chain connects TRBV18 to TRBJ2-7, with TRBD2 as a possible D gene (8 bases). Per the germline V gene, CDR1 is KGHSH and CDR2 is LQKENI. This CDR3 spans 15 amino acids. The V end was cut by 6 bases, the J end by 6 bases, with 21 bases between. This chain's CDR3 is CASSPWDSGRGEQYF. CDR3 nucleotide sequence: TGTGCCAGCTCTCCCTGGGACAGCGGGAGAGGCGAGCAGTACTTC.

The genes are TRBV2 and TRBJ1-4; D might be TRBD1 (5 bases). CDR1 and CDR2 (germline): SNHLY, FYNNEI. Between the trimmed V and J ends, which lost 5 bases and 5 bases, there was a span of 15 bases. The CDR3 covers 15 residues. In nucleotides, the CDR3 is TGTGCCAGCAGTCCCTCGATGGGGGGAAATGAAAAACTGTTTTTT. Encoded protein: CASSPSMGGNEKLFF.

This chain joins TRBV5-1 and TRBJ2-5, with a possible D match to TRBD1 (5 bases). The CDR3 is made up of 13 amino acids. The germline V and J ends were trimmed by 4 bases and 5 bases, with 12 bases remaining between them. Germline V gene sequence: CDR1 SGHRS, CDR2 YFSETQ. The CDR3 sequence: CASSPQGPETQYF. In DNA, the CDR3 is TGCGCCAGCAGCCCTCAGGGTCCGGAGACCCAGTACTTC.

V and J are TRBV2 and TRBJ2-5; 10 nucleotides align to TRBD2. J lost 2 bases, V lost 7 bases, and 7 bases had no gene match. Germline values: CDR1 SNHLY, CDR2 FYNNEI. The CDR3 runs to 15 residues. The CDR3 nucleotides are TGTGCCAGCACCTTAGCGGGAGGAAGGCAAGAGACCCAGTACTTC. It yields the protein CASTLAGGRQETQYF.

The chain carries TRBV5-1 and TRBJ2-2; D call uncertain. V was shortened by 0 bases and J by 4 bases, with 7 bases between the two germline ends. The CDR3 consists of 14 residues. The germline V gene has CDR1 SGHRS and CDR2 YFSETQ. The CDR3 bases are TGCGCCAGCAGCTTGGACAAACCCACCGGGGAGCTGTTTTTT. It translates to CASSLDKPTGELFF.

This chain links TRBV24-1 with TRBJ1-4; 8 positions agree with TRBD1. The J segment lost 5 bases and the V segment lost 4 bases, leaving 11 bases of the junction unmatched. The germline gives CDR1 KGHDR, CDR2 SFDVKD. This CDR3 contains 17 residues. CDR3 coding DNA: TGTGCCACCAGTGACGTCCCCGTGGGACAGGAAAATGAAAAACTGTTTTTT. Protein sequence: CATSDVPVGQENEKLFF.

The genes are TRBV7-9 and TRBJ2-7; tentatively, D is TRBD2 (6 bases). CDR3 length: 14 residues. CDR1 is SEHNR, CDR2 FQNEAQ, per germline (reference sequence). V lost 5 bases to trimming and J lost 2 bases, with 13 bases between them. CDR3 nucleotides: TGTGCCAGCAGCCCTTTGGCGGGAACCTACGAGCAGTACTTC. Translated: CASSPLAGTYEQYF. Based on the CDR3 plus reference TRBV7-9 and TRBJ2-7, the full variable domain is DTGVSQNPRHKITKRGQNVTFRCDPISEHNRLYWYRQTLGQGPEFLTYFQNEAQLEKSRLLSDRFSAERPKGSFSTLEIQRTEQGDSAMYLCASSPLAGTYEQYFGPGTRLTVT.

The chain joins TRBV7-9 to TRBJ2-7; 7 bases are shared with TRBD1. CDR3 size: 13 residues. The trim removed 6 bases at V and 7 bases at J, leaving 9 bases unmatched. CDR1 is SEHNR, CDR2 FQNEAQ, per germline (reference sequence). This chain's CDR3 is CASSLGTASEQYF. The CDR3 nucleotides are TGTGCCAGCAGTCTGGGGACAGCCTCTGAGCAGTACTTC.

The CDR3 region has the DNA TGTGCCAGCAGTTTGACAGTTAGTAACTATGGCTACACCTTC. It is translated as CASSLTVSNYGYTF. The chain couples TRBV3-1 (or the pseudogene TRBV3-2) to TRBJ1-2, with D perhaps matching TRBD1 (5 bases). The ends were cut back, 6 bases at V and 1 base at J, with 12 bases in the middle. Germline assignment: CDR1 LGHDT and CDR2 YNNKEL (reference sequence). This CDR3 has 14 amino acids.

CDR3 DNA sequence: TGTGCCAGCAGCCCCTCTTTTGCGGGCACAGATACGCAGTATTTT. This gives the protein CASSPSFAGTDTQYF. V usage is TRBV11-3 and J usage is TRBJ2-3; D not resolved. CDR1 is SGHNT, CDR2 YENEEA, per germline. Between the trimmed V and J ends, which lost 5 bases and 1 base, there was a span of 13 bases. The CDR3 runs 15 residues. The full variable domain, with the rest looked up from reference TRBV11-3 and TRBJ2-3, is EAGVVQSPRYKIIEKKQPVAFWCNPISGHNTLYWYLQNLGQGPELLIRYENEEAVDDSQLPKDRFSAERLKGVDSTLKIQPAELGDSAVYLCASSPSFAGTDTQYFGPGTRLTVL.

This chain joins TRBV5-5 and TRBJ2-7, with D uncertain. In germline, CDR1 is SGHKS, CDR2 YYEKEE (reference sequence). Trimming took 0 bases from V and 1 from J, leaving 8 bases between them. CDR3 length equals 14 residues. The CDR3 sequence: CASSLVADSYEQYF. In DNA, the CDR3 is TGTGCCAGCAGCTTGGTCGCGGATTCCTACGAGCAGTACTTC.